Shown below are 3 T cell receptor beta chains from a single sample sequenced in a study of blood T cell repertoires in COVID-19 (dated by TCRdb to 2018 to 2021). The receptor library was made with the immunoSEQ multiplex PCR assay. TCRdb re-hosts the immuneACCESS table, in-frame sequences only. Its copies lack some clones; in the studies checked, an unresolved V gene accounts for under half of them, and the cause for the rest is not known. Counted in this sample were around 300,000 clones; just over 85% of them appeared once. The ten largest clonotypes hold about 3% of the sample. Sequenced: peripheral blood. The receptors derive from a woman aged 30 to 39 with active or convalescent COVID-19.

The V and J genes are TRBV30 and TRBJ1-6, with TRBD1 matching over 9 bases. This CDR3 spans 15 amino acids. Unmatched junction bases numbered 8, after V lost 5 bases and J lost 6 bases. Germline values: CDR1 GTSNPN, CDR2 SVGIG (reference sequence). The CDR3 protein is CAWSFATGGNSPLHF. In DNA, the CDR3 is TGTGCCTGGTCTTTCGCGACAGGGGGTAATTCACCCCTCCACTTT.

This clone was counted only a few times. V gene TRBV5-8 combines with J gene TRBJ2-7; 11 positions agree with TRBD2. CDR3 length: 18 amino acids. With 3 bases clipped from V and 5 bases from J, the junction kept 16 bases outside the gene matches. The germline V gene has CDR1 SGHTS and CDR2 YDEGEE. The DNA for the CDR3 is TGTGCCAGCAGCTCTAATAGCGGGGGGGCCCCCCAACAACACGAGCAGTACTTC. Protein sequence: CASSSNSGGAPQQHEQYF.

The chain combines TRBV5-1 with TRBJ2-1, with 8 bases fitting TRBD2. This CDR3 spans 15 amino acids. The ends lost 7 bases at V and 5 bases at J; junction bases unmatched: 11. Germline loops: CDR1 SGHRS, CDR2 YFSETQ. The CDR3 reads CASYPAGGRDNEQFF. CDR3 nucleotide sequence: TGCGCCAGCTATCCTGCGGGGGGCCGGGACAATGAGCAGTTCTTC. The whole variable domain, remainder taken from reference TRBV5-1 and TRBJ2-1, is KAGVTQTPRYLIKTRGQQVTLSCSPISGHRSVSWYQQTPGQGLQFLFEYFSETQRNKGNFPGRFSGRQFSNSRSEMNVSTLELGDSALYLCASYPAGGRDNEQFFGPGTRLTVL.